A single sample gave rise to the 10 T cell receptor beta chains below, sequenced in a study of blood T cell repertoires in COVID-19. Sequencing used immunoSEQ multiplex PCR; TCRdb keeps in-frame clones, though not all of them. The repertoire consists of fewer than 80,000 clones, with roughly 92% occurring once and the leading ten covering 5.5% to 6.5%. What was sequenced was peripheral blood. These receptors originate from a human donor in a cohort sampled during active COVID-19.

The chain has TRBV12-3 or TRBV12-4 and TRBJ1-5, with D uncertain. V was shortened by 4 bases and J by 6 bases, with 10 bases between the two germline ends. CDR3 length equals 13 residues. The CDR3: CASSWRDSQPQHF. The CDR3 coding sequence is TGTGCCAGCAGTTGGAGAGATAGTCAGCCCCAGCATTTT.

This sequence joins TRBV7-3 and TRBJ2-7, with D perhaps TRBD2 (6 bases). The CDR3 has 14 amino acids. Germline V gives CDR1 SGHTA, CDR2 FQGTGA. Trimming took 2 bases from V and 7 from J, leaving 15 bases between them. The CDR3 reads CASSLGTSSREQYF. CDR3 nucleotides: TGTGCCAGCAGCTTAGGTACTAGCTCACGGGAGCAGTACTTC.

The V call is TRBV5-6, the J call TRBJ2-1; TRBD2 aligns across 10 bases. The CDR3 spans 13 residues. Germline CDR1 and CDR2: SGHDT and YYEEEE. The V segment lost 2 bases and the J segment 15 bases; nucleotides outside the gene matches: 8. As DNA, the CDR3 is TGTGCCAGCAGCTTCAACCTAGCGGGGGCCGGGTTCTTC. Protein sequence: CASSFNLAGAGFF.

The chain recombines TRBV3-1 (or the pseudogene TRBV3-2) with TRBJ2-1; the D gene is possibly TRBD2 (6 bases). Germline V CDR1 and CDR2: LGHDT, YNNKEL (reference sequence). V lost 2 bases to trimming and J lost 8 bases, with 7 bases between them. This CDR3 region has 12 residues. DNA of the CDR3: TGTGCCAGCAGCCAATGGGGGGATGAGCAGTTCTTC. Translating gives CASSQWGDEQFF.

The rearrangement links TRBV7-6 to TRBJ2-1; 8 nucleotides match TRBD1. V shed 5 bases, J shed 0 bases, and the junction held 6 bases outside the gene matches. This CDR3 region has 16 residues. CDR1 and CDR2 (germline): SGHVS, FNYEAQ. Here the CDR3 DNA reads TGTGCCAGCAGCGACCGACAGGGGAGCTCCTACAATGAGCAGTTCTTC. Translated, it gives CASSDRQGSSYNEQFF.

The chain joins TRBV7-9 to TRBJ1-5, with 10 nucleotides matching TRBD1. J gave up 4 bases and V 5 bases, and 11 bases lay outside the gene matches. CDR1 and CDR2 (germline): SEHNR, FQNEAQ (reference sequence). The CDR3 sequence is 17 residues long. The DNA for the CDR3 is TGTGCCAGCAGCCGCTACCCTGGGACAGGGGATAATCAGCCCCAGCATTTT. Its translation is CASSRYPGTGDNQPQHF.

This clone has a single count. This chain links TRBV10-3 with TRBJ1-3, with a possible D match to TRBD1 (5 bases). This CDR3 is built from 17 residues. Germline CDR1 is ENHRY and CDR2 is SYGVKD. V lost 6 bases and J lost 0, with 18 bases in between. The DNA for the CDR3 is TGTGCCATCAGGAGAACCGGGGGTTTAAGCTCTGGAAACACCATATATTTT. Translating gives CAIRRTGGLSSGNTIYF.

The chain carries TRBV10-3 and TRBJ2-7, with 7 positions matching TRBD1. V was clipped by 6 bases and J by 6 bases; unmatched bases: 11. This CDR3 has 14 residues. CDR1 is ENHRY and CDR2 is SYGVKD in the germline V gene. In DNA form, the CDR3 reads TGTGCCATCAGGGATTGGGACAGATTGACCGAGCAGTACTTC. It encodes CAIRDWDRLTEQYF.

This rearrangement joins TRBV27 to TRBJ2-1; 16 bases are a match to TRBD2. CDR3 size: 17 residues. After removal of 7 bases from V and 1 base from J, the junction contained 4 bases not matched to a gene. Germline CDR1 reads MNHEY; CDR2 reads SMNVEV (reference sequence). CDR3 bases: TGTGCCAGCACGGGACTAGCGGGGGGGCTATCCTACAATGAGCAGTTCTTC. As protein: CASTGLAGGLSYNEQFF.

V gene TRBV19 combines with J gene TRBJ1-5, with no clear D. This CDR3 is 14 amino acids long. Germline CDR1 reads LNHDA; CDR2 reads SQIVND (reference sequence). V was pared by 7 bases and J by 5 bases, with 15 bases between. The CDR3 DNA reads as TGTGCCAGTAAGCACCTCTCGTCTGATCAGCCCCAGCATTTT. Translation gives CASKHLSSDQPQHF.